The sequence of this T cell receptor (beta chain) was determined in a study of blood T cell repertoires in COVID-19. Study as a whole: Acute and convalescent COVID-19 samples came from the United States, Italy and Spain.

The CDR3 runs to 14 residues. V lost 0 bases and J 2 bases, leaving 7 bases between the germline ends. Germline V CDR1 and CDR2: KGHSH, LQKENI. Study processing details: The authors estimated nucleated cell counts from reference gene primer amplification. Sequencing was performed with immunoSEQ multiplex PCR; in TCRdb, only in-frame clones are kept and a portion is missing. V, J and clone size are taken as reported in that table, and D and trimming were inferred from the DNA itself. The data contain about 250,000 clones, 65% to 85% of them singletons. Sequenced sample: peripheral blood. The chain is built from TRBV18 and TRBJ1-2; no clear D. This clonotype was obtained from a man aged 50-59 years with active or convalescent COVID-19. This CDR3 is CASSPPTQNYGYTF. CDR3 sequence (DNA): TGTGCCAGCTCACCACCGACACAAAACTATGGCTACACCTTC.